The 8 T cell receptor beta chains below all came from one sample that was sequenced in a study of cytomegalovirus exposure and HLA in healthy donors. PCR was performed using 60 Vbeta and 13 Jbeta primers. The repertoire was sequenced with immunoSEQ multiplex PCR; TCRdb's copy has only in-frame clones and lacks some. The sample holds some 170,000 clones, approximately 80% seen once. Sequencing was performed on PBMCs. The receptors were sampled from a woman aged 18-35 years in good health and CMV-seronegative.

This clone was seen a handful of times. This chain links TRBV2 with TRBJ1-5, with unresolved D. The CDR3 has 18 residues. V lost 7 bases and J 2 bases, leaving 24 bases between the germline ends. Germline values: CDR1 SNHLY, CDR2 FYNNEI. CDR3 nucleotides: TGTGCCAGCACCTTCTCATCAGAACGGGGATTAGGCAATCAGCCCCAGCATTTT. Translated, it gives CASTFSSERGLGNQPQHF.

This clone was seen once. The rearrangement uses TRBV5-1 and TRBJ2-7, with D possibly matching TRBD1 (6 bases). Germline lookup yields CDR1 SGHRS and CDR2 YFSETQ. The CDR3 contains 15 residues. Deletions cut 1 base from V and 0 bases from J, with 11 bases between. CDR3 region: CASSLMTGSSYEQYF. For the CDR3, the DNA is TGCGCCAGCAGCTTGATGACAGGAAGCTCCTACGAGCAGTACTTC.

This chain links TRBV6-1 with TRBJ1-6; D call uncertain. From germline, CDR1 is MNHNS and CDR2 SASEGT. V lost 6 bases, J lost 9 bases, and 12 bases lay in between. The CDR3 is 13 amino acids. CDR3 region: CASSREFGSPLHF. CDR3 coding DNA: TGTGCCAGCAGCCGGGAATTCGGTTCACCCCTCCACTTT.

The rearrangement uses TRBV10-3 and TRBJ2-7; TRBD2 matches 12 bases. J gave up 5 bases and V 2 bases, and 7 bases lay outside the gene matches. Germline V gives CDR1 ENHRY, CDR2 SYGVKD. This CDR3 contains 16 residues. The CDR3 reads CAISETSGRQGHEQYF. CDR3 DNA: TGTGCCATCAGTGAGACTAGCGGGAGGCAGGGGCACGAGCAGTACTTC.

Note on this clone: Sequence at one end of the junction differs from germline and may be a read error. The V call is TRBV9, the J call TRBJ2-7; 10 nucleotides line up with TRBD1. Germline V gene sequence: CDR1 SGDLS, CDR2 YYNGEE. The CDR3 spans 14 residues. The CDR3 nucleotides are TGTGCCAGCAGCGCGCTGGGACAGGGGAACGAGCAGCACTTC. This gives the protein CASSALGQGNEQHF. Together with reference TRBV9 and TRBJ2-7, the CDR3 gives the full variable domain: DSGVTQTPKHLITATGQRVTLRCSPRSGDLSVYWYQQSLDQGLQFLIQYYNGEERAKGNILERFSAQQFPDLHSELNLSSLELGDSALYFCASSALGQGNEQHFGPGTRLTVT.

The chain couples TRBV11-2 to TRBJ2-7; TRBD2 matches 7 bases. Germline V gene data show CDR1 as SGHAT and CDR2 as FQNNGV. The V gene end was trimmed by 0 bases and the J gene end by 6 bases; junction bases not matched to a gene: 5. The CDR3 has 14 residues. The CDR3 loop is CASSLEGLPGEQYF. The DNA for the CDR3 is TGTGCCAGCAGCTTAGAGGGACTACCGGGCGAGCAGTACTTC. Complete variable domain (other parts from reference TRBV11-2 and TRBJ2-7): EAGVAQSPRYKIIEKRQSVAFWCNPISGHATLYWYQQILGQGPKLLIQFQNNGVVDDSQLPKDRFSAERLKGVDSTLKIQPAKLEDSAVYLCASSLEGLPGEQYFGPGTRLTVT.

The chain joins TRBV5-1 to TRBJ2-6, with 8 bases fitting TRBD1. With 0 bases clipped from V and 2 bases from J, the junction kept 4 bases outside the gene matches. Germline CDR1 is SGHRS and CDR2 is YFSETQ. This CDR3 comprises 17 residues. The DNA for the CDR3 is TGCGCCAGCAGCTTGGAACCAGGGGGCGCTGGGGCCAACGTCCTGACTTTC. The encoded protein is CASSLEPGGAGANVLTF.

DNA of the CDR3: TGTGCCAGCTCACCACTGGGCAGGGGGAGCTCTGGGGCCAACGTCCTGACTTTC. This codes for CASSPLGRGSSGANVLTF. This sequence joins TRBV18 and TRBJ2-6, with 7 nucleotides matching TRBD1. From germline, CDR1 is KGHSH and CDR2 LQKENI. The CDR3 covers 18 residues. The ends lost 1 base at V and 0 bases at J; junction bases unmatched: 6.